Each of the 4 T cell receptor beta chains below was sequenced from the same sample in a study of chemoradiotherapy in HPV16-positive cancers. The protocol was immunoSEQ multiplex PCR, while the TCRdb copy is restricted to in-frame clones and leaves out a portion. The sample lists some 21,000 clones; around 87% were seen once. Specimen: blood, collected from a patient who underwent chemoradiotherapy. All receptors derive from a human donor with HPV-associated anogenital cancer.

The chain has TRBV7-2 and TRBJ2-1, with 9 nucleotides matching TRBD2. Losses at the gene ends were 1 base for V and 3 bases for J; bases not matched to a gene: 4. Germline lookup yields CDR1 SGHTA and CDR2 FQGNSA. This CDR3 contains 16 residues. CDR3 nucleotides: TGTGCCAGCAGCTTAGATAGCGGGAGTAGCTACAATGAGCAGTTCTTC. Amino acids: CASSLDSGSSYNEQFF. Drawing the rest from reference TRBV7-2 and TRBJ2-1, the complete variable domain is GAGVSQSPSNKVTEKGKDVELRCDPISGHTALYWYRQSLGQGLEFLIYFQGNSAPDKSGLPSDRFSAERTGGSVSTLTIQRTQQEDSAVYLCASSLDSGSSYNEQFFGPGTRLTVL.

The CDR3 DNA reads TGTGCCAGTAGTGGGATCAGCTCGTGGGGGCAGTACTTC. This sequence encodes CASSGISSWGQYF. This chain uses TRBV19 with TRBJ2-7; D call uncertain. Trimming took off 5 bases at V and 9 bases at J, with 17 bases between the two ends. This CDR3 has 13 residues. Per germline, CDR1 LNHDA and CDR2 SQIVND (reference sequence).

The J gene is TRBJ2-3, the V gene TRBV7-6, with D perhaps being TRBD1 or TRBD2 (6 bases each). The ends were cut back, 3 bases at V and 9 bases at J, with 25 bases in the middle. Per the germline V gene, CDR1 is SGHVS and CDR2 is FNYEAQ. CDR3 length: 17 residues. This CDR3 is CASSFALGFYGGQTQYF. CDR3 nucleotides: TGTGCCAGCAGCTTTGCACTTGGTTTTTACGGGGGCCAGACGCAGTATTTT.

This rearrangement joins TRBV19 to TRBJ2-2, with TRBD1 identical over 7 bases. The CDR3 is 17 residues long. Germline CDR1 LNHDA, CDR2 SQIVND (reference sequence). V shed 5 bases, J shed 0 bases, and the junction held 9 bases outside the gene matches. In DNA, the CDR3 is TGTGCCAGTAGTTTAACCGGGACAGAGGCGAACACCGGGGAGCTGTTTTTT. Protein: CASSLTGTEANTGELFF.